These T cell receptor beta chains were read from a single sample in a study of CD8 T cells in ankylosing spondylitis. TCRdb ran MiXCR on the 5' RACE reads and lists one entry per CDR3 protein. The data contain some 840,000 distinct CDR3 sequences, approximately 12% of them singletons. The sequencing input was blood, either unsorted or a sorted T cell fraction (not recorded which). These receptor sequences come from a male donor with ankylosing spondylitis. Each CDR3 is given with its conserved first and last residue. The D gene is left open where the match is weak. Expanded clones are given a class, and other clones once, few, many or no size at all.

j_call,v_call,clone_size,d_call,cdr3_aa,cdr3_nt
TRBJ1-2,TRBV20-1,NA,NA,CSVLKEGGSGYTF,TGCAGTGTCCTTAAAGAGGGCGGATCCGGCTACACCTTC
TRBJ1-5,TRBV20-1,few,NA,CSATTVGGLRPQHF,TGCAGTGCCACGACTGTGGGGGGCTTGAGGCCCCAGCATTTT
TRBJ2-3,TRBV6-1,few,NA,CASSLPLPATDTQYF,TGTGCCAGCAGCCTCCCCCTCCCGGCCACAGATACGCAGTATTTT
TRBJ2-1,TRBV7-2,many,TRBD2,CASSLFGTSGINEQFF,TGTGCCAGCAGCTTATTCGGGACTAGCGGAATCAATGAGCAGTTCTTC
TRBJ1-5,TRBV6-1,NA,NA,CASSLAYLLNQPQHF,TGTGCCAGCAGTCTGGCCTACCTTCTTAATCAGCCCCAGCATTTT
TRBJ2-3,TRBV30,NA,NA,CAWSVSRATDTQYF,TGTGCCTGGAGTGTTTCGAGGGCCACAGATACGCAGTATTTT
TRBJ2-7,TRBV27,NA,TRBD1,CASSLRTGGGFEQYF,TGTGCCAGCAGTTTGCGGACAGGGGGAGGGTTCGAGCAGTACTTC
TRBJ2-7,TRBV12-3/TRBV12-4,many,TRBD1,CASSLLRTGGYEQYF,TGTGCCAGCAGTTTACTTAGGACAGGGGGATACGAGCAGTACTTC
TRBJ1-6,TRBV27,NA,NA,CASSFTGSAPGYNSPLHF,TGTGCCAGCAGTTTCACTGGGAGCGCCCCAGGGTATAATTCACCCCTCCACTTT
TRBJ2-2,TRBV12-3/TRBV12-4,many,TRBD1,CASSYPGGTGELFF,TGTGCCAGCAGTTATCCAGGGGGAACCGGGGAGCTGTTTTTT
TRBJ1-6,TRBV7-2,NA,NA,CASSLRGGDGGSPLHF,TGTGCCAGCAGCTTAAGGGGAGGGGACGGGGGATCACCCCTCCACTTT